This T cell receptor (beta chain) was found in a study of blood T cell repertoires in COVID-19. Study as a whole: Samples of COVID-19 (acute and convalescent) were obtained from the United States, Italy and Spain. T cells, B-cell-depleted T cells, or PBMCs supplied cDNA or gDNA.

The CDR3 totals 14 residues. Trimming cost V 2 bases and J 2 bases; bases outside gene matches: 2. Germline V CDR1 and CDR2: SGHVS, FQNEAQ. Sequencing used immunoSEQ multiplex PCR; TCRdb keeps in-frame clones, though not all of them. This sample has 40,000 to 50,000 clones, with around 85% found just once. The source is a man aged 45 to 65 with active COVID-19. Sequenced: peripheral blood. The chain combines TRBV7-8 with TRBJ2-7, with TRBD1 identical over 8 bases. CDR3 loop: CASSLRDRPYEQYF. CDR3 DNA sequence: TGTGCCAGCAGCTTAAGGGACAGGCCCTACGAGCAGTACTTC.